These 10 T cell receptor beta chains came from one sample sequenced in a study of T-cell reconstitution after alpha-beta-depleted transplantation in children (TCRdb year 2016). The protocol used for the library was PCR. Sequencing instrument: Illumina HiSeq 2500. To normalize quantification of the TCRbeta repertoire, the TCR libraries were built with molecular barcoding that relied on unique molecular identifiers. TCRdb reprocessed the public reads (quality trimming at Q25 with fastp, clone calling with MiXCR) and kept in-frame beta chains. A single entry per CDR3 protein holds the most common genes and DNA from its merged rows. Across this sample there are more than 200,000 distinct CDR3 sequences, with more than 20% seen only once. The ten most abundant clones make up 4% to 5.5% of the sample. The treatment or condition label for this specimen denotes: allogeneic hematopoietic cell transplantation with graft depleted of TCRalphabeta T cells and CD19 B cells.

The source material was PBMCs, mostly from graft donor cells, sampled 360 days after TCRalphabeta/CD19-depleted stem cell transplant. The receptors were sampled from a female patient between 2 and 10 years old who had a stem cell transplant for congenital amegakaryocytic thrombocytopenia, so the T cells may come from the graft donor.

This clonotype was detected only a few times. This chain joins TRBV4-1 and TRBJ2-3; D perhaps matches TRBD2 (5 bases). Germline CDR1 reads MGHRA; CDR2 reads YSYEKL. The V and J ends lost 4 bases and 4 bases respectively, with 18 bases between them. The CDR3 has 16 residues. As DNA, the CDR3 is TGCGCCAGCAGCCCCCGACTAACGTTCCAGGCAGATACGCAGTATTTT. This translates into CASSPRLTFQADTQYF.

The V gene is TRBV12-3 or TRBV12-4, the J gene TRBJ1-1; no firm D call. This CDR3 comprises 11 residues. The V and J ends lost 7 bases and 8 bases respectively, with 11 bases between them. The DNA of the CDR3 is TGTGCCAGCAAGTTGCGGGCCGAAGCTTTCTTT. It specifies CASKLRAEAFF.

The chain joins TRBV28 to TRBJ1-3; D may be TRBD1 (6 bases). Deletions cut 2 bases from V and 0 bases from J, with 8 bases between. The CDR3 extends over 15 amino acids. Germline V gene data show CDR1 as MDHEN and CDR2 as SYDVKM. CDR3 in DNA: TGTGCCAGCAGTTTAACAGGGAACTCTGGAAACACCATATATTTT. It yields the protein CASSLTGNSGNTIYF.

The CDR3 region is CSARGLSWSYEQYF. The CDR3 coding sequence is TGCAGTGCTAGGGGATTATCGTGGAGCTACGAGCAGTACTTC. This chain uses TRBV20-1 with TRBJ2-7; D gene ambiguous. The CDR3 runs 14 residues. V was clipped by 3 bases and J by 3 bases, with 15 bases between them. Germline assignment: CDR1 DFQATT and CDR2 SNEGSKA (reference sequence).

The V and J genes are TRBV5-1 and TRBJ2-2; 8 nucleotides match TRBD1. The CDR3 loop spans 14 amino acids. The germline V gene has CDR1 SGHRS and CDR2 YFSETQ. Trimming cost V 4 bases and J 3 bases; bases outside gene matches: 2. Here the CDR3 DNA reads TGCGCCAGCAGCGGGGGACAGGACACCGGGGAGCTGTTTTTT. This gives the protein CASSGGQDTGELFF.

J is TRBJ1-6 and V is TRBV11-2; unclear D gene. V was clipped by 3 bases and J by 5 bases, with 8 bases between them. Germline CDR1 and CDR2: SGHAT and FQNNGV. CDR3 length: 14 amino acids. The CDR3 DNA reads as TGTGCCAGCAGCTTTAGTGGTGATAATTCACCCCTCCACTTT. It codes for CASSFSGDNSPLHF.

This clonotype was seen a few times. V usage is TRBV28 and J usage is TRBJ1-1, with TRBD1 identical over 8 bases. The V segment lost 6 bases and the J segment 9 bases; nucleotides outside the gene matches: 9. The germline V gene encodes CDR1 MDHEN and CDR2 SYDVKM. The CDR3 has 13 amino acids. In DNA form, the CDR3 reads TGTGCCAGCAGCCCGGGACAGGTGACCCAAGCTTTCTTT. Its protein is CASSPGQVTQAFF.

In its sample, this clonotype was seen a few times. The chain uses TRBV12-3 or TRBV12-4 and TRBJ1-2; 7 nucleotides align to TRBD1. CDR3 length equals 13 residues. V trimming: 9 bases; J trimming: 4 bases; junction bases outside the gene matches: 8. The CDR3 is CASHRGWGYGYTF. The CDR3 DNA sequence: TGTGCCAGTCACAGGGGCTGGGGCTATGGCTACACCTTC.

This clonotype was seen a handful of times. The rearrangement uses TRBV19 and TRBJ2-3, with 7 bases that match TRBD2. CDR3 length equals 14 residues. Germline V gene sequence: CDR1 LNHDA, CDR2 SQIVND (reference sequence). Trimming cost V 7 bases and J 4 bases; bases outside gene matches: 8. This CDR3 reads CASTGTKAPDTQYF. CDR3 nucleotides: TGTGCCAGTACCGGGACTAAGGCCCCAGATACGCAGTATTTT. Using reference TRBV19 and TRBJ2-3 for the parts outside the CDR3, the full variable domain is DGGITQSPKYLFRKEGQNVTLSCEQNLNHDAMYWYRQDPGQGLRLIYYSQIVNDFQKGDIAEGYSVSREKKESFPLTVTSAQKNPTAFYLCASTGTKAPDTQYFGPGTRLTVL.

CDR3 loop: CASSSRRYGQETQYF. CDR3 bases: TGTGCCAGCAGTTCACGCCGGTATGGGCAGGAGACCCAGTACTTC. The chain has TRBV28 and TRBJ2-5; D gene uncertain. With 4 bases removed from V and 5 bases from J, the gap between germline ends came to 17 bases. Germline assignment: CDR1 MDHEN and CDR2 SYDVKM. The CDR3 runs 15 residues.